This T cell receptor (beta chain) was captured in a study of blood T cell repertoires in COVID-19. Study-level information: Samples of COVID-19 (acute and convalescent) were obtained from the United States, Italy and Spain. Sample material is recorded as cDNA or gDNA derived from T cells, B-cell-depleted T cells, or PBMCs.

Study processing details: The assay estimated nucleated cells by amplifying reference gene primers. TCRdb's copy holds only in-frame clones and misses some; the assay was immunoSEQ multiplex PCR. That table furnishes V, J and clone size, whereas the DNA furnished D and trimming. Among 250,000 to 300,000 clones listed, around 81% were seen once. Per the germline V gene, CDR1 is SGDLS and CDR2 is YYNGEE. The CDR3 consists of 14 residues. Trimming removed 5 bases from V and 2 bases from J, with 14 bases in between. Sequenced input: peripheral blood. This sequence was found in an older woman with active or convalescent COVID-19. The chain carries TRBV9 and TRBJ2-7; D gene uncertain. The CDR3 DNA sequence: TGTGCCAGCAGTGCTGGCGCAGGCGCCTACGAGCAGTACTTC. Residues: CASSAGAGAYEQYF. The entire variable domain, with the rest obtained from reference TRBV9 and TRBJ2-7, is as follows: DSGVTQTPKHLITATGQRVTLRCSPRSGDLSVYWYQQSLDQGLQFLIQYYNGEERAKGNILERFSAQQFPDLHSELNLSSLELGDSALYFCASSAGAGAYEQYFGPGTRLTVT.